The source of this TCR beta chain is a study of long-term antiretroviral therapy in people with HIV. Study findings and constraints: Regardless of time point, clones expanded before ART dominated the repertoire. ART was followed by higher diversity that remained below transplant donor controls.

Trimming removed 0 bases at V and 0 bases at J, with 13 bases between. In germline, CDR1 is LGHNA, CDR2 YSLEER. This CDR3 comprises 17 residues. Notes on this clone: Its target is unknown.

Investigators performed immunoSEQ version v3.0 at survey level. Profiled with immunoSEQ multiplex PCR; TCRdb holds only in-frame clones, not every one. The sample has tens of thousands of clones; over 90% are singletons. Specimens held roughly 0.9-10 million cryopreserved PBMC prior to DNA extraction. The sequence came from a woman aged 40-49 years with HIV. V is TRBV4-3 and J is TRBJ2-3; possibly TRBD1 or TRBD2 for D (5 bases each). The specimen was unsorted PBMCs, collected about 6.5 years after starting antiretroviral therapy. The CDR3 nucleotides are TGCGCCAGCAGCCAAGATCCGGGACCCTTGAGCACAGATACGCAGTATTTT. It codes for CASSQDPGPLSTDTQYF.